This passage covers 9 T cell receptor beta chains from one sample sequenced in a study of T cell clonotyping in hematopoietic cell transplantation. Profiling relied on immunoSEQ multiplex PCR, and the TCRdb table lists in-frame clones only, not all of them. The data contain 4,500 to 6,500 clones, more than 75% of them singletons. Specimen: peripheral blood mononuclear cells, collected 30 days after allogeneic stem cell transplant. The receptors were gathered from a male patient aged 60 to 75 who had an allogeneic stem cell transplant from an unrelated donor, so the T cells may come from the graft donor. Some clones in this sample may be carry-over from other donors' samples.

The chain employs TRBV30 and TRBJ2-7; unclear D gene. Trimming pared 2 bases from V and 2 bases from J, leaving 10 bases between. The CDR3 runs to 13 residues. CDR1 is GTSNPN and CDR2 is SVGIG in the germline V gene (reference sequence). In DNA, the CDR3 is TGTGCCTGGAGTATGAAGGATACCTACGAGCAGTACTTC. Amino acids: CAWSMKDTYEQYF.

The CDR3 bases are TGTGCCAGCAGCTTAGCGGGGAGGCCCTTAGTAGCTTTCTTT. Amino acid sequence: CASSLAGRPLVAFF. J is TRBJ1-1 and V is TRBV11-2; D is unresolved. V was pared by 1 base and J by 10 bases, with 16 bases between. The length of the CDR3 is 14 residues. The germline V gene encodes CDR1 SGHAT and CDR2 FQNNGV.

V gene TRBV2 combines with J gene TRBJ1-1; possibly TRBD1 for D (5 bases). V was clipped by 3 bases and J by 1 base, with 15 bases between them. The length of the CDR3 is 16 residues. Germline CDR1 and CDR2: SNHLY and FYNNEI. CDR3 nucleotide sequence: TGTGCCAGCAGTGATTGGGGACGGACTCGGAACACTGAAGCTTTCTTT. This gives the protein CASSDWGRTRNTEAFF.

The V call is TRBV4-1, the J call TRBJ1-2; 9 nucleotides line up with TRBD1. Germline values: CDR1 MGHRA, CDR2 YSYEKL. V lost 0 bases to trimming and J lost 8 bases; unmatched junction nucleotides: 7. The CDR3 loop spans 15 amino acids. CDR3 coding DNA: TGCGCCAGCAGCCAAGATCATGGGACAGGGAGCGGCTACACCTTC. The encoded protein is CASSQDHGTGSGYTF.

The V and J genes are TRBV6-6 and TRBJ2-3; D may be TRBD1 (5 bases). Per germline, CDR1 MNHNY and CDR2 SVGAGI (reference sequence). V was shortened by 7 bases and J by 3 bases, with 8 bases between the two germline ends. The CDR3 consists of 12 residues. The CDR3 loop reads CASNRQTDTQYF. CDR3 nucleotide sequence: TGTGCCAGCAACAGGCAGACAGATACGCAGTATTTT.

This clone came up a few times. This chain's CDR3 is CASSFTGGTYNEQFF. CDR3 coding DNA: TGTGCCAGCAGCTTTACAGGGGGGACCTACAATGAGCAGTTCTTC. This chain uses TRBV7-9 with TRBJ2-1; the match to TRBD1 covers 8 bases. This CDR3 has 15 amino acids. After removal of 3 bases from V and 2 bases from J, the junction contained 3 bases not matched to a gene. Germline lookup yields CDR1 SEHNR and CDR2 FQNEAQ (reference sequence).

The chain employs TRBV29-1 and TRBJ2-5; maybe TRBD2 (6 bases). Germline loops: CDR1 SQVTM, CDR2 ANQGSEA. The CDR3 runs 12 residues. V lost 4 bases to trimming and J lost 5 bases, with 11 bases between them. The CDR3 DNA sequence: TGCAGCGTTGGGAGGGGCAGGGAGACCCAGTACTTC. As protein: CSVGRGRETQYF.

The chain joins TRBV10-3 to TRBJ1-2, with D perhaps matching TRBD1 (5 bases). CDR3 length equals 16 residues. The germline gives CDR1 ENHRY, CDR2 SYGVKD. Trimming removed 1 base at V and 1 base at J, with 13 bases between. The CDR3, as DNA: TGTGCCATCAGTGAGTTGGGACGACAAAATAACTATGGCTACACCTTC. It encodes CAISELGRQNNYGYTF.

This clone was counted only a few times. The gene calls are TRBV6-1 and TRBJ1-3; TRBD1 matches at 10 bases. Germline-derived CDR1 and CDR2 are MNHNS and SASEGT. Unmatched junction bases numbered 10, after V lost 4 bases and J lost 1 base. This CDR3 comprises 18 residues. The CDR3 sequence is CASSAGQGESFSGNTIYF. CDR3 bases: TGTGCCAGCAGTGCCGGACAGGGGGAATCTTTTTCTGGAAACACCATATATTTT.